Listed below are T cell receptor beta chains from one sample, sequenced in a study of T-cell memory formation after mild COVID-19. Each CDR3 protein gets one entry after TCRdb re-called the 5' RACE reads with MiXCR. This sample has about 270,000 distinct CDR3 sequences, with about a sixth found just once. The sample taken for sequencing was PBMCs or a T cell subset sorted from them (not recorded which). These receptors were obtained from a man between 18 and 35 years old who had mild COVID-19 (a few samples of this study predate the infection). Cell type and time point are not known. The CDR3 runs from the conserved cysteine through the conserved F or W. D genes are given only for firm matches. Some rows mark clone size as missing; the rest say once, few, many or name a class of expanded clone.

DNA: TGCAGTGCTAGTCCGGGGGGGCACACAGATACGCAGTATTTT
CDR3: CSASPGGHTDTQYF
J: TRBJ2-3
V: TRBV20-1
size: .
D: TRBD2

DNA: TGCAGTGCTAGGCTCCGGCTTAACACAGATACGCAGTATTTT
CDR3: CSARLRLNTDTQYF
J: TRBJ2-3
V: TRBV20-1
size: few
D: .

DNA: TGCGCCAGCAGCCAAGAGGACGCGGGACTAGCGGGGAACCAGTTCTTC
CDR3: CASSQEDAGLAGNQFF
J: TRBJ2-1
V: TRBV4-1
size: few
D: TRBD2

DNA: TGTGCCACCAGTGACCCTAGCGGGGGCCACAATGAGCAGTTCTTC
CDR3: CATSDPSGGHNEQFF
J: TRBJ2-1
V: TRBV24-1
size: once
D: TRBD2

DNA: TGCAGCGTCGTTCGGACTAGTCCGGGTGAGACCCAGTACTTC
CDR3: CSVVRTSPGETQYF
J: TRBJ2-5
V: TRBV29-1
size: .
D: TRBD2

DNA: TGCGCCAGCAGCTTGGCAGAGACCCAGTACTTC
CDR3: CASSLAETQYF
J: TRBJ2-5
V: TRBV7-2
size: many
D: .

DNA: TGTGCCAGCAGCCTCGGAGGCCAGGGCGGGACCCAGTACTTC
CDR3: CASSLGGQGGTQYF
J: TRBJ2-5
V: TRBV7-6
size: .
D: .

DNA: TGTGCCAGCAGCCAAGACCCCGGGACAGGGGGCGACGAGCAGTACTTC
CDR3: CASSQDPGTGGDEQYF
J: TRBJ2-7
V: TRBV3-1
size: .
D: TRBD1

DNA: TGTGCCAGCAGCTTATTAGCGGGGGGGCCATCAGAGACCCAGTACTTC
CDR3: CASSLLAGGPSETQYF
J: TRBJ2-5
V: TRBV7-8
size: few
D: TRBD2

DNA: TGTGCCAGCAGTTACTCAAGGAACCAGCCCCAGCATTTT
CDR3: CASSYSRNQPQHF
J: TRBJ1-5
V: TRBV6-5
size: few
D: .

DNA: TGTGCCAGCAGCCGCTGGGACAGCGACACCGGGGAGCTGTTTTTT
CDR3: CASSRWDSDTGELFF
J: TRBJ2-2
V: TRBV7-2
size: .
D: TRBD1

DNA: TGTGCCAGCAGCTTGGGGGGACAAATGGCGTACAATGAGCAGTTCTTC
CDR3: CASSLGGQMAYNEQFF
J: TRBJ2-1
V: TRBV5-4
size: .
D: .

DNA: TGTGCCAGCAGCGAAACGGCGGGTGGATCCCAGCATTTT
CDR3: CASSETAGGSQHF
J: TRBJ1-5
V: TRBV9
size: .
D: .

DNA: TGTGCCAGCAGAGAGGGACCAGCGGGGGCTGGGGATACGCAGTATTTT
CDR3: CASREGPAGAGDTQYF
J: TRBJ2-3
V: TRBV7-9
size: .
D: TRBD2

DNA: TGTGCCAGCATCCCCCGGCTGGGGGGCGAAGCCTATGGCTACACCTTC
CDR3: CASIPRLGGEAYGYTF
J: TRBJ1-2
V: TRBV4-2
size: few
D: .

DNA: TGTGCCAGCAGTTTCCGCTCCCTTTGGACCCAGTACTTC
CDR3: CASSFRSLWTQYF
J: TRBJ2-5
V: TRBV6-2/TRBV6-3
size: few
D: .

DNA: TGTGCCAGCAGGGGACTAGCGGGGGGTACAGATACGCAGTATTTT
CDR3: CASRGLAGGTDTQYF
J: TRBJ2-3
V: TRBV6-5
size: .
D: TRBD2

DNA: TGTGCCAGCAGCCAAACGTCATCCTCGGGGGAAAAACTGTTTTTT
CDR3: CASSQTSSSGEKLFF
J: TRBJ1-4
V: TRBV3-1
size: .
D: .

DNA: TGCGCCAGCAGCCAAGTAAGGGAAGAGACCCAGTACTTC
CDR3: CASSQVREETQYF
J: TRBJ2-5
V: TRBV4-3
size: few
D: .

DNA: TGTGCCAGCACCCGGGGCAGGGCCACCCCCATCTATGGCTACACCTTC
CDR3: CASTRGRATPIYGYTF
J: TRBJ1-2
V: TRBV5-6
size: .
D: .

DNA: TGTGCCACCAGCAGAGATCTGGGCAATCAGCCCCAGCATTTT
CDR3: CATSRDLGNQPQHF
J: TRBJ1-5
V: TRBV15
size: few
D: .

DNA: TGTGCCAGCACCCTGGGACAGGCGAACACTGAAGCTTTCTTT
CDR3: CASTLGQANTEAFF
J: TRBJ1-1
V: TRBV6-6
size: .
D: TRBD1

DNA: TGTGCCAGCAGCCCAACGGGACTATCGGAGACCCAGTACTTC
CDR3: CASSPTGLSETQYF
J: TRBJ2-5
V: TRBV7-2
size: .
D: TRBD2

DNA: TGTGCCAGTGGGGGACAGGCAACCTACGAGCAGTACTTC
CDR3: CASGGQATYEQYF
J: TRBJ2-7
V: TRBV6-6
size: .
D: TRBD1

DNA: TGTGCCAGCAGCTTGGTGAGGGCAGTCCAGGGCATTCAGTACTTC
CDR3: CASSLVRAVQGIQYF
J: TRBJ2-4
V: TRBV5-6
size: few
D: .

DNA: TGCAGCGTTGAAGAGGACGGATTCTCCTACGAGCAGTACTTC
CDR3: CSVEEDGFSYEQYF
J: TRBJ2-7
V: TRBV29-1
size: .
D: .

DNA: TGTGCCAGCAGCCCCGAGGGGGGCGGGGAGACCCAGTACTTC
CDR3: CASSPEGGGETQYF
J: TRBJ2-5
V: TRBV7-2
size: once
D: .

DNA: TGCGCCAGCAGTCCGACGACGGGTTGGGACATTCAGTACTTC
CDR3: CASSPTTGWDIQYF
J: TRBJ2-4
V: TRBV4-3
size: .
D: .

DNA: TGTGCCAGCAGCATCGACAGTTCCAATGAAGCTTTCTTT
CDR3: CASSIDSSNEAFF
J: TRBJ1-1
V: TRBV5-4
size: .
D: .

DNA: TGCGCCAGCAGCATATTAGCTTTCGGGGGCCTAGCCAAAAACATTCAGTACTTC
CDR3: CASSILAFGGLAKNIQYF
J: TRBJ2-4
V: TRBV5-1
size: .
D: .

DNA: TGTGCCAGCAGCGATGGGACGGCACAAGAGACCCAGTACTTC
CDR3: CASSDGTAQETQYF
J: TRBJ2-5
V: TRBV5-6
size: .
D: .

DNA: TGTGCCAGCTGGACTAGCGGGGGGGCGTCTCAAGAGACCCAGTACTTC
CDR3: CASWTSGGASQETQYF
J: TRBJ2-5
V: TRBV2
size: many
D: TRBD2

DNA: TGCAGTGCTAGGGGGCTAGCGGGGGATACCACAGATACGCAGTATTTT
CDR3: CSARGLAGDTTDTQYF
J: TRBJ2-3
V: TRBV20-1
size: .
D: TRBD2

DNA: TGTGCCAGCCCTAGCACAGATACGCAGTATTTT
CDR3: CASPSTDTQYF
J: TRBJ2-3
V: TRBV5-8
size: .
D: .

DNA: TGTGCCAGCAGCTTAGCTGGCAGCCATCAGCCCCAGCATTTT
CDR3: CASSLAGSHQPQHF
J: TRBJ1-5
V: TRBV7-8
size: few
D: .

DNA: TGTGCCAGCAAATTAACAGGAGCAAATGAAGCTTTCTTT
CDR3: CASKLTGANEAFF
J: TRBJ1-1
V: TRBV2
size: once
D: .